The following is a T cell receptor (beta chain) sequence with its context. This CDR3 contains 13 residues. The germline V gene encodes CDR1 KGHSH and CDR2 LQKENI. The V and J ends lost 5 bases and 2 bases respectively, with 9 bases between them. TCRdb's table, derived via immunoSEQ multiplex PCR, lists solely in-frame clones and lacks some. The profile shows approximately 79,000 clones, more than 90% of them singletons. This specimen comes from a study of T cell changes during pregnancy in multiple sclerosis. The sequencing used CD4+ T cells from peripheral blood mononuclear cells, collected before pregnancy. The chain is built from TRBV18 and TRBJ1-1; D uncertain. This clonotype was obtained from a female donor with multiple sclerosis, enrolled in a pregnancy study. CDR3 sequence: CASSGSANTEAFF. The CDR3 DNA is TGTGCCAGCTCAGGGAGTGCTAACACTGAAGCTTTCTTT. Drawing the rest from reference TRBV18 and TRBJ1-1, the complete variable domain is NAGVMQNPRHLVRRRGQEARLRCSPMKGHSHVYWYRQLPEEGLKFMVYLQKENIIDESGMPKERFSAEFPKEGPSILRIQQVVRGDSAAYFCASSGSANTEAFFGQGTRLTVV.